This T cell receptor beta chain is drawn from a study of T cell responses to AZD1222 COVID-19 vaccine. Study as a whole: Second doses that came at about 4 or about 12 weeks were put together. The study, taken as a whole, reports: Spike-spanning, vaccine-associated CD4 TCRs were dominant at 160-218 and 743-854.

TCRdb keeps only in-frame clones here, not all; method: immunoSEQ multiplex PCR. The table shows some 150,000 clones, with about 90% occurring only once. For this clone: Its antigen remains unknown.

This specimen consisted of peripheral blood, obtained on day 0 of AZD1222 vaccination. The receptor was isolated from an adult in good health.

CDR3 amino acids: CASSYNRLMQPQHF. CDR3 DNA: TGTGCCAGCAGTTACAACAGGTTAATGCAGCCCCAGCATTTT. The chain links TRBV7-2 to TRBJ1-5, with TRBD1 as a possible D gene (5 bases). Looked up from germline, CDR1 is SGHTA and CDR2 is FQGNSA. The CDR3 spans 14 residues. The ends were cut back, 6 bases at V and 7 bases at J, with 16 bases in the middle. Combining the CDR3 with reference TRBV7-2 and TRBJ1-5 gives the whole variable domain GAGVSQSPSNKVTEKGKDVELRCDPISGHTALYWYRQSLGQGLEFLIYFQGNSAPDKSGLPSDRFSAERTGGSVSTLTIQRTQQEDSAVYLCASSYNRLMQPQHFGDGTRLSIL.